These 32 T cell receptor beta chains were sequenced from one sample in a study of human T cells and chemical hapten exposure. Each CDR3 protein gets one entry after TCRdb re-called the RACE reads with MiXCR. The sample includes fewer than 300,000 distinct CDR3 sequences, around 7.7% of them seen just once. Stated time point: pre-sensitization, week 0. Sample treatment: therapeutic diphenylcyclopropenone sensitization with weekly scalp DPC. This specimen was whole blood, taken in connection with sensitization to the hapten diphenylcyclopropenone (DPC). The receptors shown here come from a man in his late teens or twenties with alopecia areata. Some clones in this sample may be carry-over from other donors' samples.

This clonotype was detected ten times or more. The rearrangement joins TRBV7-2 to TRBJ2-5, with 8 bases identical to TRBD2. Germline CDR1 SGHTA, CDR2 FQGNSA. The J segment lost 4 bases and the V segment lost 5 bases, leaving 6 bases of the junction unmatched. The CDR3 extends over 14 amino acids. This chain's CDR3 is CASSPWTSPETQYF. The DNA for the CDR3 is TGTGCCAGCAGCCCATGGACTAGCCCAGAGACCCAGTACTTC.

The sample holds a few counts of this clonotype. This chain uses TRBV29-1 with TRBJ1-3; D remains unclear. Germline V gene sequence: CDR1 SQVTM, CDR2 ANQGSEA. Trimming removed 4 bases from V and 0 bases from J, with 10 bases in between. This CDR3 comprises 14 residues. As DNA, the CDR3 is TGCAGCGTTGGACGGGGATTCTCTGGAAACACCATATATTTT. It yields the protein CSVGRGFSGNTIYF. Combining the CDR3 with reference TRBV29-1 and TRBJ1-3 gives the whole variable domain SAVISQKPSRDICQRGTSLTIQCQVDSQVTMMFWYRQQPGQSLTLIATANQGSEATYESGFVIDKFPISRPNLTFSTLTVSNMSPEDSSIYLCSVGRGFSGNTIYFGEGSWLTVV.

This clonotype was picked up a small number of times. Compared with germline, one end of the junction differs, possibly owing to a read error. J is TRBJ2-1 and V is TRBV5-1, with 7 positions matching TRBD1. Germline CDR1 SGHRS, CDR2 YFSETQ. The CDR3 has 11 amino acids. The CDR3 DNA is TGCGCCAGCAGCTTAACCGGGACAGAGGTCTTC. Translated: CASSLTGTEVF. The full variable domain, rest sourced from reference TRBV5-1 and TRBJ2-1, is KAGVTQTPRYLIKTRGQQVTLSCSPISGHRSVSWYQQTPGQGLQFLFEYFSETQRNKGNFPGRFSGRQFSNSRSEMNVSTLELGDSALYLCASSLTGTEVFGPGTRLTVL.

The CDR3 DNA reads TGTGCCAGCAGTTATCTGGACAGGGGATCTGGCTACACCTTC. This encodes CASSYLDRGSGYTF. This chain uses TRBV6-5 with TRBJ1-2, with 9 bases identical to TRBD1. This CDR3 spans 14 amino acids. Germline CDR1 reads MNHEY; CDR2 reads SVGAGI. The trim removed 3 bases at V and 7 bases at J, leaving 6 bases unmatched.

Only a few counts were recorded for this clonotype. The CDR3 DNA reads as TGCAGTGCTAGAGAGGGGGAGTATAGCAATCAGCCCCAGCATTTT. Protein sequence: CSAREGEYSNQPQHF. This rearrangement joins TRBV20-1 to TRBJ1-5; tentative D call: TRBD1 (5 bases). Germline V lookup: CDR1 DFQATT, CDR2 SNEGSKA (reference sequence). V was pared by 0 bases and J by 0 bases, with 9 bases between. CDR3 length equals 15 residues.

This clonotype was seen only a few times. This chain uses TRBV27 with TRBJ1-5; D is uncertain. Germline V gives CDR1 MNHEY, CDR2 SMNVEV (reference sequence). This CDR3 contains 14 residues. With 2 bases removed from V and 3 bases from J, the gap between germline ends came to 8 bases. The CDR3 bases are TGTGCCAGCAGTTTACGAGGGATCAATCAGCCCCAGCATTTT. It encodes CASSLRGINQPQHF.

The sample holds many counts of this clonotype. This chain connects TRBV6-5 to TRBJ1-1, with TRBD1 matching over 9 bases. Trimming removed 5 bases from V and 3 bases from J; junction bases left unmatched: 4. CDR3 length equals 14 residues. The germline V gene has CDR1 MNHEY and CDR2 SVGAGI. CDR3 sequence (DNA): TGTGCCAGCAGTAATCGGGACAGGGACACTGAAGCTTTCTTT. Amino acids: CASSNRDRDTEAFF.

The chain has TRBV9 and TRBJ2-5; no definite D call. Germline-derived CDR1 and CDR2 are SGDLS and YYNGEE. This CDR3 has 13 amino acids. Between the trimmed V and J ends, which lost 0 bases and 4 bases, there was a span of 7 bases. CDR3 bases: TGTGCCAGCAGCGTAGGTTTCAGAGAGACCCAGTACTTC. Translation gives CASSVGFRETQYF.

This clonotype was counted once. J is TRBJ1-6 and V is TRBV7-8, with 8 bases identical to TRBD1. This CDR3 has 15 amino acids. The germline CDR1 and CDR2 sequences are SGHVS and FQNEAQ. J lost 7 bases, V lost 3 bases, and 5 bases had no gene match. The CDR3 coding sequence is TGTGCCAGCAGCTTCCAGGGGGCGGAAAATTCACCCCTCCACTTT. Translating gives CASSFQGAENSPLHF.

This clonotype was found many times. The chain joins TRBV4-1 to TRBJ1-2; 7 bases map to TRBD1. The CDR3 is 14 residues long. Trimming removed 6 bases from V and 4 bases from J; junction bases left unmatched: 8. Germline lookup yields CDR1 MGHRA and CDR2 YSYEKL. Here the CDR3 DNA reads TGCGCCAGCAGTGAGAAGGAGGGGGCCTATGGCTACACCTTC. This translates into CASSEKEGAYGYTF.

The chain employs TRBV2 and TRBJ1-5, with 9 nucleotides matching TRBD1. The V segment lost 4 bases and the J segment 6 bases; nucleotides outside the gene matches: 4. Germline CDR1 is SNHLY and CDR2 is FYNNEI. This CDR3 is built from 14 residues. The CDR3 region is CASSAGTGPQPQHF. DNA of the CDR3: TGTGCCAGCAGTGCTGGGACAGGGCCTCAGCCCCAGCATTTT. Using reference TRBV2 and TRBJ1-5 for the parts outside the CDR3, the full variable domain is EPEVTQTPSHQVTQMGQEVILRCVPISNHLYFYWYRQILGQKVEFLVSFYNNEISEKSEIFDDQFSVERPDGSNFTLKIRSTKLEDSAMYFCASSAGTGPQPQHFGDGTRLSIL.

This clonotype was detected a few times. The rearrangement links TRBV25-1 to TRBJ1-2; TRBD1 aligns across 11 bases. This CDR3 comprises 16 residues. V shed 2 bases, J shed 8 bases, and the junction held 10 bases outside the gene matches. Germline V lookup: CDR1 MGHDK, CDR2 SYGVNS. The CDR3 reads CASSEPGTGGAGGYTF. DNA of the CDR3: TGTGCCAGCAGTGAACCCGGGACAGGGGGAGCGGGGGGCTACACCTTC.

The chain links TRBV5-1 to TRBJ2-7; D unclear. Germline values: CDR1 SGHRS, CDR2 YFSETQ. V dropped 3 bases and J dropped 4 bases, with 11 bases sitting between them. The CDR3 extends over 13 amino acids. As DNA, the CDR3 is TGCGCCAGCAGCTCGCCGACTTTTTACGAGCAGTACTTC. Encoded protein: CASSSPTFYEQYF.

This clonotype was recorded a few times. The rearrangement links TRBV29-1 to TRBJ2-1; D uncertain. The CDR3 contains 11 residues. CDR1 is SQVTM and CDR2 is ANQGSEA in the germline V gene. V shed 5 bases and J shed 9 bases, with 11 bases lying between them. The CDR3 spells CSVMLGSEQFF. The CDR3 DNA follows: TGCAGCGTTATGTTAGGGTCTGAGCAGTTCTTC.

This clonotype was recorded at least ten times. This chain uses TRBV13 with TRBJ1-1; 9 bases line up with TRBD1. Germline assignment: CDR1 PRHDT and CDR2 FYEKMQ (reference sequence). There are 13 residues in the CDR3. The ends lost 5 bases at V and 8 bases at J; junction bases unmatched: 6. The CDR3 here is CASSPGTGREAFF. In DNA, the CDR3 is TGTGCCAGCAGCCCAGGGACAGGGCGAGAAGCTTTCTTT.

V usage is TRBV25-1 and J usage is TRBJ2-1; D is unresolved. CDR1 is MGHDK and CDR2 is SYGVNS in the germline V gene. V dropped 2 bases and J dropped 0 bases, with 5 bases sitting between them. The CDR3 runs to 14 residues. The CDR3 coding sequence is TGTGCCAGCAGTGAACCCTACTCCTACAATGAGCAGTTCTTC. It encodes CASSEPYSYNEQFF.

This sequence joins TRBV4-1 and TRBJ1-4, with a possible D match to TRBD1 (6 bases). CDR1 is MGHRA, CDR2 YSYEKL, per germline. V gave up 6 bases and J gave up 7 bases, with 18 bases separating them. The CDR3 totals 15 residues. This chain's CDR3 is CASRKGRGLGEKLFF. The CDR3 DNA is TGCGCCAGCAGAAAAGGAAGGGGGTTGGGTGAAAAACTGTTTTTT.

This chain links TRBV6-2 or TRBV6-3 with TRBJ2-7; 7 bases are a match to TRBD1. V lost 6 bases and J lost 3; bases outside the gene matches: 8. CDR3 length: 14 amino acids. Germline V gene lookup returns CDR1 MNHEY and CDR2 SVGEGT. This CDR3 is CASRQQGKGYEQYV. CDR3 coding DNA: TGTGCCAGCAGGCAACAGGGGAAAGGCTACGAGCAGTACGTC.

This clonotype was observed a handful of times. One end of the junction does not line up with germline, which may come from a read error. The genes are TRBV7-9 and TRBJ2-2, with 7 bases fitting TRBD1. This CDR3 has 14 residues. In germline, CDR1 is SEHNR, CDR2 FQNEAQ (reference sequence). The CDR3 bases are TGTGCCAGCAGGCAACAGGGGAACTCCGGGGAGCTGTTTTTT. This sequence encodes CASRQQGNSGELFF.

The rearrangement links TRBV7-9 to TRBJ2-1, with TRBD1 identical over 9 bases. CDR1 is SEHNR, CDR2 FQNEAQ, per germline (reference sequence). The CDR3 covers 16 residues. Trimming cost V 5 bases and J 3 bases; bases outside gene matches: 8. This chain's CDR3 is CASSGKTGGIYNEQFF. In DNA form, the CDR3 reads TGTGCCAGCAGCGGAAAGACAGGGGGGATCTACAATGAGCAGTTCTTC.

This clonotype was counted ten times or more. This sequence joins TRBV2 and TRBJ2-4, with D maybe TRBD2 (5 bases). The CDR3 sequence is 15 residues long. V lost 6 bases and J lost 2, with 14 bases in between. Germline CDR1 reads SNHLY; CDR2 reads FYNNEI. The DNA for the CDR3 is TGTGCCAGCAGCGAACTAGAAGGTTCCAAAAACATTCAGTACTTC. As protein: CASSELEGSKNIQYF.

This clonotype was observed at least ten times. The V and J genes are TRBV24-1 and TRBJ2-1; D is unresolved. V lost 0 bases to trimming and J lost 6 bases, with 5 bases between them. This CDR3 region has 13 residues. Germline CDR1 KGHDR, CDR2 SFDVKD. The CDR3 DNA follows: TGTGCCACCAGTGATTTGGCTAGCAATGAGCAGTTCTTC. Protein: CATSDLASNEQFF.

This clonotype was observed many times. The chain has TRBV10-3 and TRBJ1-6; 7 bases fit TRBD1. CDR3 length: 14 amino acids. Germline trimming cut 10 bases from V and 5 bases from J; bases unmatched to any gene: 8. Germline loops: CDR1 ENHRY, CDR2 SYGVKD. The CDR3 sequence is CATAWDRDNSPLHF. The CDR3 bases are TGTGCCACCGCTTGGGACAGAGATAATTCACCCCTCCACTTT.

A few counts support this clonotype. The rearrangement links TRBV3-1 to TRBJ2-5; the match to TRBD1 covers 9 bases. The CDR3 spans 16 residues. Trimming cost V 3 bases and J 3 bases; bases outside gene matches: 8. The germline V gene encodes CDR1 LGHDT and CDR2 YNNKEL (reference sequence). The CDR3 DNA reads TGTGCCAGCAGCCAGGCCGGGACAGGGAGCGAAGAGACCCAGTACTTC. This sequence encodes CASSQAGTGSEETQYF.

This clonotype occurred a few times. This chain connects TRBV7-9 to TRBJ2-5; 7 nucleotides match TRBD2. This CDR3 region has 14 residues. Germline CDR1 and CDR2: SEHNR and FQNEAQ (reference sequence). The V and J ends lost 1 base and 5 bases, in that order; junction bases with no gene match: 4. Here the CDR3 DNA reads TGTGCCAGCAGCTTAGAGGGGAGGGCGGAGACCCAGTACTTC. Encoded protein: CASSLEGRAETQYF.

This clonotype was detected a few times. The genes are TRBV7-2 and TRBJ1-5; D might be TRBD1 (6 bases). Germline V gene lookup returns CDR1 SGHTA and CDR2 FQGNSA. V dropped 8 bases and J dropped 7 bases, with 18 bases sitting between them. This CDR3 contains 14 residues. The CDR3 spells CASADVLQGQPQHF. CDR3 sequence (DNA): TGTGCCAGCGCAGACGTCCTTCAGGGGCAGCCCCAGCATTTT.

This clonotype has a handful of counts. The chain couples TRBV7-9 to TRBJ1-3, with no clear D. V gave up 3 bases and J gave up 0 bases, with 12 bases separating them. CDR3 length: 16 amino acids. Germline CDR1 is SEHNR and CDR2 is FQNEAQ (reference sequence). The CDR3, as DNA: TGTGCCAGCAGCTTTTTGGGCGAACCCTCTGGAAACACCATATATTTT. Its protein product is CASSFLGEPSGNTIYF.

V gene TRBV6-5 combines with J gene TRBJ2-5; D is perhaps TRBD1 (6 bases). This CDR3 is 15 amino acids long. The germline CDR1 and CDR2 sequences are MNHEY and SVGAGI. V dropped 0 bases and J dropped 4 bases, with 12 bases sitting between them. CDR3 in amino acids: CASSYSMSRGETQYF. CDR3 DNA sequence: TGTGCCAGCAGTTACTCGATGTCCAGGGGAGAGACCCAGTACTTC.

This chain's CDR3 is CASSLRQGHQPQHF. The DNA for the CDR3 is TGTGCCAGCAGTTTACGGCAGGGGCATCAGCCCCAGCATTTT. The chain links TRBV28 to TRBJ1-5; a possible D gene is TRBD1 (6 bases). CDR3 length equals 14 residues. Germline lookup yields CDR1 MDHEN and CDR2 SYDVKM. Trimming stripped 2 bases from V and 5 bases from J, with 10 bases between.

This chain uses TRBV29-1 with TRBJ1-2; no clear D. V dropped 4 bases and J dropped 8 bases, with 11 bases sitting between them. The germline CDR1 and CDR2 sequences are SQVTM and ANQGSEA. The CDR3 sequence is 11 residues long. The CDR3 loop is CSVGLLVGYTF. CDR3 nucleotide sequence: TGCAGCGTTGGGCTACTCGTGGGCTACACCTTC.

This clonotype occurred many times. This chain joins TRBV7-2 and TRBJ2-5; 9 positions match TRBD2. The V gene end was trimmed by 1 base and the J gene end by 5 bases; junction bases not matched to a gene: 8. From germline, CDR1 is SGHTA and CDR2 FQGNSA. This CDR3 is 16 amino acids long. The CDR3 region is CASSLVGGGAMETQYF. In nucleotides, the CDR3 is TGTGCCAGCAGCTTAGTTGGCGGGGGGGCTATGGAGACCCAGTACTTC.

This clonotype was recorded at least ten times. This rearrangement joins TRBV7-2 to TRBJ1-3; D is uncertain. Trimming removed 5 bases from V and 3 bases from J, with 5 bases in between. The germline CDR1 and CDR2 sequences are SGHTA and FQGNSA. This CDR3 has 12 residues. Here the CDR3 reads CASSRIGNTIYF. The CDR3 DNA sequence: TGTGCCAGCAGCCGAATTGGAAACACCATATATTTT.